The 16 T cell receptor beta chains reported below all come from one sample, sequenced in a study of blood T cell repertoires in COVID-19. The table came from immunoSEQ multiplex PCR; TCRdb's copy has only in-frame clones and leaves some out. The sample has over 150,000 clones; 70% to 85% are singletons. Sample: peripheral blood. The source of these receptors is a human donor with acute or convalescent COVID-19. The donor label of this sample is uncertain.

The V gene is TRBV18, the J gene TRBJ2-3; tentative D call: TRBD2 (5 bases). Germline V gene lookup returns CDR1 KGHSH and CDR2 LQKENI. The CDR3 has 16 amino acids. Trimming took off 0 bases at V and 2 bases at J, with 12 bases between the two ends. The CDR3 sequence: CASSPPSSRSTDTQYF. The CDR3, as DNA: TGTGCCAGCTCACCACCGTCTAGCAGATCCACAGATACGCAGTATTTT.

There are a few counts of this clone. The chain uses TRBV11-3 and TRBJ1-6; D uncertain. Trimming left V 5 bases short and J 4 bases short, with 15 bases between. The CDR3 length is 16 residues. In germline, CDR1 is SGHNT, CDR2 YENEEA. The CDR3 protein is CASSPSRGGYNSPLHF. CDR3 sequence (DNA): TGTGCCAGCAGCCCCTCGCGGGGAGGGTATAATTCACCCCTCCACTTT.

The gene calls are TRBV5-1 and TRBJ2-7; perhaps TRBD1 as D (6 bases). From germline, CDR1 is SGHRS and CDR2 YFSETQ. The CDR3 sequence is 15 residues long. With 0 bases removed from V and 0 bases from J, the gap between germline ends came to 10 bases. CDR3 DNA sequence: TGCGCCAGCAGCTTGGGACAGGCGCGCTCCTACGAGCAGTACTTC. It specifies CASSLGQARSYEQYF.

CDR3 in DNA: TGTGCCAGTAGTAGCCGGGACAGGGGCCTTGGAAGGGCCCAGCATTTT. It specifies CASSSRDRGLGRAQHF. The chain employs TRBV19 and TRBJ1-5; 10 nucleotides align to TRBD1. Losses at the gene ends were 4 bases for V and 11 bases for J; bases not matched to a gene: 14. The CDR3 loop spans 16 amino acids. Germline lookup yields CDR1 LNHDA and CDR2 SQIVND (reference sequence).

The chain uses TRBV19 and TRBJ2-1; TRBD2 matches 13 bases. The V gene end was trimmed by 7 bases and the J gene end by 2 bases; junction bases not matched to a gene: 2. Germline V lookup: CDR1 LNHDA, CDR2 SQIVND (reference sequence). The CDR3 spans 15 residues. The CDR3 coding sequence is TGTGCCAGTATGGGGACTAGCGGGGCCTACAATGAGCAGTTCTTC. Translating it yields CASMGTSGAYNEQFF.

This chain connects TRBV5-1 to TRBJ1-2, with a tentative D call TRBD1 (5 bases). The germline V gene has CDR1 SGHRS and CDR2 YFSETQ. V was pared by 4 bases and J by 0 bases, with 10 bases between. The CDR3 consists of 14 residues. In DNA, the CDR3 is TGCGCCAGCAGCGAGACAGTAGCTAACTATGGCTACACCTTC. It is translated as CASSETVANYGYTF.

The sample holds one count of this clone. The V and J genes are TRBV7-2 and TRBJ2-7, with TRBD1 identical over 9 bases. This CDR3 is built from 15 residues. The V gene's germline CDR1 is SGHTA and CDR2 FQGNSA. V gave up 5 bases and J gave up 2 bases; unmatched junction bases: 7. Here the CDR3 DNA reads TGTGCCAGCAGCCTAGGACAGGGGTCCACCTACGAGCAGTACTTC. Its protein is CASSLGQGSTYEQYF.

The chain combines TRBV9 with TRBJ2-1; no reliable D call. Germline assignment: CDR1 SGDLS and CDR2 YYNGEE. The CDR3 sequence is 14 residues long. With 1 base removed from V and 9 bases from J, the gap between germline ends came to 14 bases. The CDR3 bases are TGTGCCAGCAGCGTAACTCTCGCGTACGGTGAGCAGTTCTTC. Translated: CASSVTLAYGEQFF. The full variable domain, with the rest looked up from reference TRBV9 and TRBJ2-1, is DSGVTQTPKHLITATGQRVTLRCSPRSGDLSVYWYQQSLDQGLQFLIQYYNGEERAKGNILERFSAQQFPDLHSELNLSSLELGDSALYFCASSVTLAYGEQFFGPGTRLTVL.

The V call is TRBV6-1, the J call TRBJ2-5, with D perhaps TRBD2 (6 bases). Germline CDR1 is MNHNS and CDR2 is SASEGT. The CDR3 extends over 16 amino acids. V lost 1 base, J lost 6 bases, and 18 bases lay in between. CDR3 DNA sequence: TGTGCCAGCAGTGAAGGAGGTCGGGAGTGGGAGAAGACCCAGTACTTC. As protein: CASSEGGREWEKTQYF.

The chain employs TRBV7-9 and TRBJ2-3; 9 bases align to TRBD2. Trimming cost V 3 bases and J 1 base; bases outside gene matches: 2. The CDR3 runs 15 residues. Germline V lookup: CDR1 SEHNR, CDR2 FQNEAQ (reference sequence). Here the CDR3 reads CASSLAGGRTDTQYF. The CDR3 region has the DNA TGTGCCAGCAGCTTGGCGGGAGGGCGCACAGATACGCAGTATTTT.

In its sample, this clone was seen once. The chain recombines TRBV18 with TRBJ2-5, with 8 bases lining up with TRBD2. Looked up from germline, CDR1 is KGHSH and CDR2 is LQKENI. This CDR3 spans 18 amino acids. V lost 2 bases to trimming and J lost 5 bases; unmatched junction nucleotides: 16. Here the CDR3 DNA reads TGTGCCAGCTCACCATTTAACGCGGGAGGTCTGAGGTTGGAGACCCAGTACTTC. It is translated as CASSPFNAGGLRLETQYF.

This chain uses TRBV3-1 (or the pseudogene TRBV3-2) with TRBJ1-1, with TRBD1 matching over 7 bases. The CDR3 sequence is 14 residues long. The germline gives CDR1 LGHDT, CDR2 YNNKEL (reference sequence). J was trimmed by 4 bases and V by 3 bases; bases with no gene match: 5. CDR3 region: CASSHSTGSTEAFF. The CDR3 coding sequence is TGTGCCAGCAGCCATTCGACAGGGAGCACTGAAGCTTTCTTT.

The V call is TRBV5-1, the J call TRBJ2-3; 9 bases align to TRBD2. V trimming: 3 bases; J trimming: 4 bases; junction bases outside the gene matches: 6. The V gene's germline CDR1 is SGHRS and CDR2 YFSETQ. The CDR3 sequence is 15 residues long. The CDR3 DNA sequence: TGCGCCAGCAGCTGGAGCGGGAGGTCCCCAGATACGCAGTATTTT. Protein product: CASSWSGRSPDTQYF.

The rearrangement uses TRBV20-1 and TRBJ2-1; TRBD2 agrees at 8 bases. This CDR3 has 16 amino acids. V was pared by 3 bases and J by 5 bases, with 12 bases of the junction left unmatched. Germline-derived CDR1 and CDR2 are DFQATT and SNEGSKA (reference sequence). This CDR3 is CSASRIVSGMNNEQFF. The CDR3 DNA reads as TGCAGTGCTAGTAGGATAGTTAGCGGGATGAACAATGAGCAGTTCTTC.

The chain links TRBV2 to TRBJ2-2; possible D gene TRBD1, 6 bases. Trimming cost V 7 bases and J 2 bases, with 8 bases left between them. Germline loops: CDR1 SNHLY, CDR2 FYNNEI. The CDR3 spans 13 residues. CDR3 residues: CASKGVNTGELFF. CDR3 sequence (DNA): TGTGCCAGCAAGGGGGTCAACACCGGGGAGCTGTTTTTT.

In DNA, the CDR3 is TGCGCCAGCAGCGTGAGGGCCGACTATGGCTACACCTTC. Translating it yields CASSVRADYGYTF. V gene TRBV5-1 combines with J gene TRBJ1-2; D remains ambiguous. Germline-derived CDR1 and CDR2 are SGHRS and YFSETQ. V gave up 4 bases and J gave up 3 bases, with 10 bases separating them. The CDR3 sequence is 13 residues long. Full variable domain (remainder filled in from reference TRBV5-1 and TRBJ1-2): KAGVTQTPRYLIKTRGQQVTLSCSPISGHRSVSWYQQTPGQGLQFLFEYFSETQRNKGNFPGRFSGRQFSNSRSEMNVSTLELGDSALYLCASSVRADYGYTFGSGTRLTVV.